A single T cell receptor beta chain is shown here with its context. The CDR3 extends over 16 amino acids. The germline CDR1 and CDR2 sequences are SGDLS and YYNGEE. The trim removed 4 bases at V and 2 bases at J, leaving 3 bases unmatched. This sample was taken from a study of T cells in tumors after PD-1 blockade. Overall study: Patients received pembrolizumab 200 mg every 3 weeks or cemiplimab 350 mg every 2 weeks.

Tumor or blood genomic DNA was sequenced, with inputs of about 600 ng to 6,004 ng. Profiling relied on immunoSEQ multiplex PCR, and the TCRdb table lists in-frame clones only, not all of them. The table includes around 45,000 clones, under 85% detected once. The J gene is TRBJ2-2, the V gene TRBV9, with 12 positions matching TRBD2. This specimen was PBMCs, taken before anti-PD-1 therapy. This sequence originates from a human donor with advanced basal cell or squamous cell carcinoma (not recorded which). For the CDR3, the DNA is TGTGCCAGCAGCCTAGCGGGAGGGGGAAACACCGGGGAGCTGTTTTTT. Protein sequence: CASSLAGGGNTGELFF.